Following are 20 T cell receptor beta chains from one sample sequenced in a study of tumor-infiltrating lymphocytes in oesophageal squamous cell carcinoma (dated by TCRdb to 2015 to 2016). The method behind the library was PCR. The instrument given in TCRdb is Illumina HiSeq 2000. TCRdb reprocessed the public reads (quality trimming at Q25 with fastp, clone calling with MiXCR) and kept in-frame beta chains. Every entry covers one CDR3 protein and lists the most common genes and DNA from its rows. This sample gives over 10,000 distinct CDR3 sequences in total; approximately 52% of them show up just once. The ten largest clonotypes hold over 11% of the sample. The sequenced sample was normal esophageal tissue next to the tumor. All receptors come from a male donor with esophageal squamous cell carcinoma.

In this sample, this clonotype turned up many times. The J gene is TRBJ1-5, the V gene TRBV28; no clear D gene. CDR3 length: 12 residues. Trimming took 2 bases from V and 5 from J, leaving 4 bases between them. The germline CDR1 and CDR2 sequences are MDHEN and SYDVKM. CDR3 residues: CASSLSDQPQHF. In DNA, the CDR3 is TGTGCCAGCAGTTTAAGTGATCAGCCCCAGCATTTT.

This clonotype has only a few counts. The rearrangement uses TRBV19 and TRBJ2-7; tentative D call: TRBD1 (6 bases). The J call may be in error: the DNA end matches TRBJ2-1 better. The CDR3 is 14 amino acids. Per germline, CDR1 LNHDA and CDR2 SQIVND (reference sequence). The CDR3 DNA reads TGTGCCAGAAGTCCCAGGGGCCCTTTTATTGGGCAGTTCTTC. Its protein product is CARSPRGPFIGQFF.

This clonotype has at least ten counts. The CDR3 bases are TGTGCCAGTAGTTTAGGGTCCTCGGGACCCTACGAGCAGTACTTC. Translating it yields CASSLGSSGPYEQYF. The chain recombines TRBV19 with TRBJ2-1, with D perhaps matching TRBD1 or TRBD2 (5 bases each). The DNA end is a closer match to TRBJ2-7, so the J assignment may be wrong. The CDR3 is made up of 15 amino acids. The germline V gene has CDR1 LNHDA and CDR2 SQIVND (reference sequence).

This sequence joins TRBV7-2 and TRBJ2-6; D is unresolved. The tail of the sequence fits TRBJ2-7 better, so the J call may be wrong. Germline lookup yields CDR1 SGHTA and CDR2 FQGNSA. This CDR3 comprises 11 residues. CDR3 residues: CASSPSYEQYF. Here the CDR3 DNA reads TGTGCCAGCAGCCCCTCCTACGAGCAGTACTTC.

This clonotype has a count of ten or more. CDR3 nucleotides: TGTGCCAGCTCGAGACTAGCTGCTAGCACAGATACGCAGTATTTT. Protein sequence: CASSRLAASTDTQYF. J is TRBJ2-3 and V is TRBV18, with TRBD2 matching 7 bases. Germline assignment: CDR1 KGHSH and CDR2 LQKENI. The CDR3 runs 15 residues. V dropped 6 bases and J dropped 0; count of bases not matched to a gene: 6. The entire variable domain, with the rest obtained from reference TRBV18 and TRBJ2-3, is as follows: NAGVMQNPRHLVRRRGQEARLRCSPMKGHSHVYWYRQLPEEGLKFMVYLQKENIIDESGMPKERFSAEFPKEGPSILRIQQVVRGDSAAYFCASSRLAASTDTQYFGPGTRLTVL.

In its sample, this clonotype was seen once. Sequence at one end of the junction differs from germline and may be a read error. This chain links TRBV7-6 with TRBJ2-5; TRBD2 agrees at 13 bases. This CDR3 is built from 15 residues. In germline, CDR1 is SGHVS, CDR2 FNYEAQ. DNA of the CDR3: TGTGCTAGCAGCTTGGGACTAGCGGGAAGCGAGACCCAGTACTTC. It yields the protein CASSLGLAGSETQYF.

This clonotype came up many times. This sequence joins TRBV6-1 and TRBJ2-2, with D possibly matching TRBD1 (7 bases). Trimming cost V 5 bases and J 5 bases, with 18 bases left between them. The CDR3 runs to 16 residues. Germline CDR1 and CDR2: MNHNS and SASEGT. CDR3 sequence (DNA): TGTGCCAGCAGTTCCAAAGACAGGGCGGGGACCGGGGAGCTGTTTTTT. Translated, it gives CASSSKDRAGTGELFF.

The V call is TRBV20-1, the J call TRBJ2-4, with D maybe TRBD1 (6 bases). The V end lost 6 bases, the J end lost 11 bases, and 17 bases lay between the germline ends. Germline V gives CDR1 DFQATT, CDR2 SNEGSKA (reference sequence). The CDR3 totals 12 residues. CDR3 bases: TGCAGTGCGAGTGCGGGTGGGGGCCTTCAGTACTTC. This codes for CSASAGGGLQYF.

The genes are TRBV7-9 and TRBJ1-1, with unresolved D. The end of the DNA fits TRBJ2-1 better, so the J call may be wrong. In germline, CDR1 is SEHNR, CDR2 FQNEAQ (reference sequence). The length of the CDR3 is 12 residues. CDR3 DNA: TGTGCCAGCAGCTTGGTTTATGTGGAGCAGTTCTTC. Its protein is CASSLVYVEQFF.

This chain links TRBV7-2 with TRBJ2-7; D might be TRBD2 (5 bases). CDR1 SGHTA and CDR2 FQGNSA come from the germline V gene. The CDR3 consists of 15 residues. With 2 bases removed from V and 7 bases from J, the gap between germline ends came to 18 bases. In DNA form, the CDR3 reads TGTGCCAGCAGCTTATCACTAGAGCGGCGGCATGAGCAGTACTTC. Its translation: CASSLSLERRHEQYF.

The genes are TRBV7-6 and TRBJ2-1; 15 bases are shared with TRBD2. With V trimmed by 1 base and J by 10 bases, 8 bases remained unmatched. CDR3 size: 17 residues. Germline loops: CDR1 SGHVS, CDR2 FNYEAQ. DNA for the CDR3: TGTGCCAGCAGCTTAGGGACTAGCGGGAGGGGGACAGGGGAGCAGTTCTTC. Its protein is CASSLGTSGRGTGEQFF. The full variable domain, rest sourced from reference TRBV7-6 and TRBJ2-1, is GAGVSQSPRYKVTKRGQDVALRCDPISGHVSLYWYRQALGQGPEFLTYFNYEAQQDKSGLPNDRFSAERPEGSISTLTIQRTEQRDSAMYRCASSLGTSGRGTGEQFFGPGTRLTVL.

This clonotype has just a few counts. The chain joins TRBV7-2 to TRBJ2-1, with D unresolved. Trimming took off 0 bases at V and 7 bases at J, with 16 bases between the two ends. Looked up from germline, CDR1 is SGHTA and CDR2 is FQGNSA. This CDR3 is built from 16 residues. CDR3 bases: TGTGCCAGCAGCTTAGCGGCGAGAAGGCTGGGGAATGAGCAGTTCTTC. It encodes CASSLAARRLGNEQFF.

Here the CDR3 reads CASSYRYTDTQYF. DNA of the CDR3: TGTGCCAGCAGTTACAGGTACACAGATACGCAGTATTTT. The chain recombines TRBV6-5 with TRBJ2-3, with D unclear. Looked up from germline, CDR1 is MNHEY and CDR2 is SVGAGI. CDR3 length equals 13 residues. Trimming removed 2 bases from V and 2 bases from J, with 5 bases in between.

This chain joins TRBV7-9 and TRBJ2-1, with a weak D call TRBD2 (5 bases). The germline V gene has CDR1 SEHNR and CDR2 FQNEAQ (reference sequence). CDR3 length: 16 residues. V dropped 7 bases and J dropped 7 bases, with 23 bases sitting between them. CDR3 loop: CASTPDFHIRGNEQFF. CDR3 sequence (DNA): TGTGCCAGCACCCCGGACTTCCATATACGTGGAAATGAGCAGTTCTTC.

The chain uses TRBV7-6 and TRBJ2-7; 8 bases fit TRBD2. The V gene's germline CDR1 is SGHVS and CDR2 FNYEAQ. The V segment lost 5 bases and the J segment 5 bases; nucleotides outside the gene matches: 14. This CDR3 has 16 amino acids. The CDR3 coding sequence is TGTGCCAGCAGCCAAACCCCGGGACTAGTATTCCACGAGCAGTACTTC. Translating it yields CASSQTPGLVFHEQYF. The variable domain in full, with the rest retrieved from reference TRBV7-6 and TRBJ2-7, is GAGVSQSPRYKVTKRGQDVALRCDPISGHVSLYWYRQALGQGPEFLTYFNYEAQQDKSGLPNDRFSAERPEGSISTLTIQRTEQRDSAMYRCASSQTPGLVFHEQYFGPGTRLTVT.

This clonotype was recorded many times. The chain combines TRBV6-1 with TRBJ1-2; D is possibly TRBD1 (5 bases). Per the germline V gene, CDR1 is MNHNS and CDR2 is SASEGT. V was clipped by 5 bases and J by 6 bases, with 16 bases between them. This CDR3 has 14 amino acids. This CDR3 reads CASSPRDSRHGYTF. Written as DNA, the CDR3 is TGTGCCAGCAGTCCAAGGGACTCCAGACATGGCTACACCTTC.

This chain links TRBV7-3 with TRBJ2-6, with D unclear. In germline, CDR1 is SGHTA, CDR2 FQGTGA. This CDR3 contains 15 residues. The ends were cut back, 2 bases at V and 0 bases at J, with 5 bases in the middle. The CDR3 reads CASSLDHSGANVLTF. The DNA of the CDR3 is TGTGCCAGCAGCTTAGATCACTCTGGGGCCAACGTCCTGACTTTC. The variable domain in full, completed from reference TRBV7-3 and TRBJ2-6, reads GAGVSQTPSNKVTEKGKYVELRCDPISGHTALYWYRQSLGQGPEFLIYFQGTGAADDSGLPNDRFFAVRPEGSVSTLKIQRTERGDSAVYLCASSLDHSGANVLTFGAGSRLTVL.

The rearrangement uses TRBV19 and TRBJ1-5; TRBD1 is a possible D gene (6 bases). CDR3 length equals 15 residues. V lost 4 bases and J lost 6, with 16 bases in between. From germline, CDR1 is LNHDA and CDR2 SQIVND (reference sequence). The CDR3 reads CASSNWNRDIQPQHF. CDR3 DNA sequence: TGTGCCAGTAGTAACTGGAACAGGGACATTCAGCCCCAGCATTTT.

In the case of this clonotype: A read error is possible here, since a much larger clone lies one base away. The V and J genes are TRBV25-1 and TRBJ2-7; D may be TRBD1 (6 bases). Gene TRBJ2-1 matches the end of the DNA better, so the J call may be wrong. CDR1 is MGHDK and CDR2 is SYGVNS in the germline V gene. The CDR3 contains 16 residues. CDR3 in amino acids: CASSASTGKGLYEQFF. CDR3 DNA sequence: TGTGCCAGCAGTGCCTCTACAGGGAAGGGGTTATACGAGCAGTTCTTC.

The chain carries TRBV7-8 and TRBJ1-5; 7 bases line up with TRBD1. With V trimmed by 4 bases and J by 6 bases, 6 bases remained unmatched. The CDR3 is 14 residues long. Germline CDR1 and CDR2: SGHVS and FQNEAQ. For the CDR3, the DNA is TGTGCCAGCAGCTGGCCAGGGGGTGGTCAGCCCCAGCATTTT. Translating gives CASSWPGGGQPQHF. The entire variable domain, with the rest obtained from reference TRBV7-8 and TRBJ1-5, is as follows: GAGVSQSPRYKVAKRGQDVALRCDPISGHVSLFWYQQALGQGPEFLTYFQNEAQLDKSGLPSDRFFAERPEGSVSTLKIQRTQQEDSAVYLCASSWPGGGQPQHFGDGTRLSIL.